This is a list of T cell receptor beta chains from one sample in a study of CD8 T cells in Susac syndrome. TCRdb used MiXCR to reprocess the immunoSEQ multiplex PCR reads, holding one entry per CDR3 protein. In the table there are 85,000 to 130,000 distinct CDR3 sequences, roughly 94% of which are singletons. Sequencing used CD8+ T cells from PBMCs. These receptors came from a human donor with Susac syndrome. CDR3s include the opening cysteine and the closing phenylalanine or tryptophan. The order of the fields is D gene, V gene, J gene, clone size, CDR3 DNA, CDR3 protein. A D gene is named only where the DNA matches it firmly. Clone size appears in some rows only: once, few, many, or a class for an expanded clone.

d_gene: NA
v_gene: TRBV19
j_gene: TRBJ2-2
abundance: NA
CDR3nt: TGTGCCAGTAGACTCACCGGGGAGCTGTTTTTT
CDR3aa: CASRLTGELFF

d_gene: NA
v_gene: TRBV2
j_gene: TRBJ2-7
abundance: NA
CDR3nt: TGTGCCAGCAATGATCTATCCTCCCTCCAGCAGTACTTC
CDR3aa: CASNDLSSLQQYF

d_gene: NA
v_gene: TRBV6-5
j_gene: TRBJ1-2
abundance: NA
CDR3nt: TGTGCCAGCGGATTGAATGGCTACACCTTC
CDR3aa: CASGLNGYTF

d_gene: TRBD1
v_gene: TRBV7-9
j_gene: TRBJ1-4
abundance: once
CDR3nt: TGTGCCAGCAGCTCCACCCGGGACAGCTTTAATGAAAAACTGTTTTTT
CDR3aa: CASSSTRDSFNEKLFF

d_gene: NA
v_gene: TRBV5-6
j_gene: TRBJ1-1
abundance: NA
CDR3nt: TGTGCCAGCAGCCTGTGGGGGGGGAACACTGAAGCTTTCTTT
CDR3aa: CASSLWGGNTEAFF

d_gene: NA
v_gene: TRBV4-1
j_gene: TRBJ2-6
abundance: once
CDR3nt: TGCGCCAGCAGCCAATCCGTCCGGGGGGGGGCCAACGTCCTGACTTTC
CDR3aa: CASSQSVRGGANVLTF

d_gene: TRBD2
v_gene: TRBV7-6
j_gene: TRBJ2-5
abundance: NA
CDR3nt: TGTGCCAGCGAAGACTTAGCGGGGCGTCAAGAGACCCAGTACTTC
CDR3aa: CASEDLAGRQETQYF

d_gene: NA
v_gene: TRBV9
j_gene: TRBJ2-7
abundance: NA
CDR3nt: TGTGCCAGCAGCGTAGCATGGGACGGGACCTACGAGCAGTACTTC
CDR3aa: CASSVAWDGTYEQYF

d_gene: NA
v_gene: TRBV4-1
j_gene: TRBJ1-1
abundance: NA
CDR3nt: TGCGCCAGCAGCCAGGCTCTGGGGGGTACTGAAGCTTTCTTT
CDR3aa: CASSQALGGTEAFF

d_gene: NA
v_gene: TRBV19
j_gene: TRBJ2-3
abundance: NA
CDR3nt: TGTGCCAGTAGTAAAGTCCCCACAGATACGCAGTATTTT
CDR3aa: CASSKVPTDTQYF

d_gene: TRBD1
v_gene: TRBV28
j_gene: TRBJ1-1
abundance: NA
CDR3nt: TGTGCCAGCACCGTGTCGGGACAGTTTGAAGCTTTCTTT
CDR3aa: CASTVSGQFEAFF

d_gene: NA
v_gene: TRBV2
j_gene: TRBJ1-2
abundance: NA
CDR3nt: TGTGCCAGCAGTGAATGGCAGGGGCGGGATGGCTACACCTTC
CDR3aa: CASSEWQGRDGYTF

d_gene: TRBD2
v_gene: TRBV15
j_gene: TRBJ2-7
abundance: NA
CDR3nt: TGTGCCACCAGCAGAGCCGGGGGGAACGAGCAGTACTTC
CDR3aa: CATSRAGGNEQYF

d_gene: NA
v_gene: TRBV12-3/TRBV12-4
j_gene: TRBJ1-3
abundance: NA
CDR3nt: TGTGCCACTCCAGACTATTCTGGAAACACCATATATTTT
CDR3aa: CATPDYSGNTIYF

d_gene: TRBD2
v_gene: TRBV7-9
j_gene: TRBJ2-1
abundance: NA
CDR3nt: TGTGCCAGCAGCGTCGGGACTAGCGGGGACAATGAGCAGTTCTTC
CDR3aa: CASSVGTSGDNEQFF

d_gene: NA
v_gene: TRBV7-9
j_gene: TRBJ1-1
abundance: NA
CDR3nt: TGTGCCTTTCGGCGCGGCACTGAAGCTTTCTTT
CDR3aa: CAFRRGTEAFF

d_gene: NA
v_gene: TRBV6-2/TRBV6-3
j_gene: TRBJ2-3
abundance: NA
CDR3nt: TGTGCCAGCAGCTCCCCAAGTGACAACACAGATACGCAGTATTTT
CDR3aa: CASSSPSDNTDTQYF

d_gene: NA
v_gene: TRBV12-5
j_gene: TRBJ2-2
abundance: once
CDR3nt: TGTGCTAGTGGATTCCGAGCCAGGGATCCCGGGGAGCTGTTTTTT
CDR3aa: CASGFRARDPGELFF

d_gene: TRBD1
v_gene: TRBV12-3/TRBV12-4
j_gene: TRBJ2-1
abundance: NA
CDR3nt: TGTGCCAGCAGACTCAAGGGGGCGAATGAGCAGTTCTTC
CDR3aa: CASRLKGANEQFF

d_gene: NA
v_gene: TRBV12-3/TRBV12-4
j_gene: TRBJ1-2
abundance: few
CDR3nt: TGTGCCAGCAGTTTGGGCTCCCTTCCCCACTATGGCTACACCTTC
CDR3aa: CASSLGSLPHYGYTF

d_gene: TRBD1
v_gene: TRBV6-5
j_gene: TRBJ1-5
abundance: NA
CDR3nt: TGTGCCAGCAGCGCACAGGGGGGCAATCAGCCCCAGCATTTT
CDR3aa: CASSAQGGNQPQHF

d_gene: NA
v_gene: TRBV11-2
j_gene: TRBJ2-1
abundance: NA
CDR3nt: TGTGCCAGCAGCGTCCTCGCGGTCGATGAGCAGTTCTTC
CDR3aa: CASSVLAVDEQFF

d_gene: NA
v_gene: TRBV20-1
j_gene: TRBJ2-1
abundance: NA
CDR3nt: TGCAGTGCTAGAGAACCCGGGGGCTCCTACAATGAGCAGTTCTTC
CDR3aa: CSAREPGGSYNEQFF

d_gene: TRBD2
v_gene: TRBV6-1
j_gene: TRBJ2-7
abundance: many
CDR3nt: TGTGCCAGCAGTTTAACCGGGACTAGCGGGGATGAGCAGTACTTC
CDR3aa: CASSLTGTSGDEQYF

d_gene: TRBD1
v_gene: TRBV29-1
j_gene: TRBJ2-2
abundance: once
CDR3nt: TGCAGCGTTGGCGGGACAGGGGGTGGCGGGGAGCTGTTTTTT
CDR3aa: CSVGGTGGGGELFF

d_gene: TRBD1
v_gene: TRBV29-1
j_gene: TRBJ1-1
abundance: NA
CDR3nt: TGCAGCGTTGAAGATCGGCAGGGGGCTAGGGCTGAAGCTTTCTTT
CDR3aa: CSVEDRQGARAEAFF

d_gene: NA
v_gene: TRBV25-1
j_gene: TRBJ1-1
abundance: NA
CDR3nt: TGTGCCAGCTCGCCAGACACTGAAGCTTTCTTT
CDR3aa: CASSPDTEAFF

d_gene: TRBD1
v_gene: TRBV10-3
j_gene: TRBJ2-3
abundance: once
CDR3nt: TGTGCCATCAGTGAGTCCACAGGGGGGACAGATACGCAGTATTTT
CDR3aa: CAISESTGGTDTQYF